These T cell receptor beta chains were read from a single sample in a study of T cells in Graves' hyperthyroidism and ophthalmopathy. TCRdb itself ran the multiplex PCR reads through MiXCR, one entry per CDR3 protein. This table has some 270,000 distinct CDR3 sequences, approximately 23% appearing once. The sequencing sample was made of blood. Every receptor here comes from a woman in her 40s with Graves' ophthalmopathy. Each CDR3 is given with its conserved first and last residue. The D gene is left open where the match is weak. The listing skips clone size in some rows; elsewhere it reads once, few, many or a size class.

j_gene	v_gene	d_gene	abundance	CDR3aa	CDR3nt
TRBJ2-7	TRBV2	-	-	CASKLLTYEQYF	TGTGCCAGCAAACTATTAACCTACGAGCAGTACTTC
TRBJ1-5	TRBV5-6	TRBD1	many	CASSLGDRHNQPQHF	TGTGCCAGCAGCTTGGGGGACAGACATAATCAGCCCCAGCATTTT
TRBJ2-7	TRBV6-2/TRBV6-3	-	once	CASSLLGETYEQYF	TGTGCCAGCAGCCTACTCGGGGAAACCTACGAGCAGTACTTC
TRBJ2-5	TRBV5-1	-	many	CASSYDDRPQETQYF	TGCGCCAGCAGCTACGACGACAGGCCCCAAGAGACCCAGTACTTC
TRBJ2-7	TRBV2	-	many	CASSDWTYEQYF	TGTGCCAGCAGTGACTGGACCTACGAGCAGTACTTC
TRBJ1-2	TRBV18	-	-	CASSPDQTGNYGYTF	TGTGCCAGCTCGCCGGACCAAACAGGGAACTATGGCTACACCTTC
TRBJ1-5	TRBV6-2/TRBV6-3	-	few	CASRGHSNQPQHF	TGTGCCAGCAGAGGACACTCAAATCAGCCCCAGCATTTT
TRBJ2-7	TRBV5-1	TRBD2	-	CASSESGLTYEQYF	TGCGCCAGCAGTGAGTCGGGACTAACCTACGAGCAGTACTTC
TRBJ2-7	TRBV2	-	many	CASSEVLAGYGYEQYF	TGTGCCAGCAGTGAAGTTCTGGCAGGGTATGGCTACGAGCAGTACTTC
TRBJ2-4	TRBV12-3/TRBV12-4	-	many	CASGYLATAKYF	TGTGCCAGTGGCTATCTCGCGACTGCTAAGTACTTC
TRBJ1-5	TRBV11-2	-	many	CASSQDIRGIYSNQPQHF	TGTGCCAGCAGCCAAGACATTAGGGGGATTTATAGCAATCAGCCCCAGCATTTT
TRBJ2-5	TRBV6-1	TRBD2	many	CASNIAGGTQYF	TGTGCCAGCAACATAGCGGGGGGGACCCAGTACTTC
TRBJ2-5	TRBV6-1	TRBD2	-	CASSPGLAGEGETQYF	TGTGCCAGCAGTCCCGGACTAGCGGGAGAAGGAGAGACCCAGTACTTC
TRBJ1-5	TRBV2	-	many	CASTGGSNQPQHF	TGTGCCAGCACGGGGGGGAGCAATCAGCCCCAGCATTTT
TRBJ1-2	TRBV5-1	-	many	CASSSGPYGYTF	TGCGCCAGCAGCTCCGGGCCCTATGGCTACACCTTC
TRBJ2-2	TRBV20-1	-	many	CSARQASLTGELFF	TGCAGTGCTAGACAGGCTAGTCTCACCGGGGAGCTGTTTTTT
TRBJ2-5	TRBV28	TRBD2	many	CASSFVLAGQETQYF	TGTGCCAGCAGTTTTGTTCTAGCGGGACAAGAGACCCAGTACTTC
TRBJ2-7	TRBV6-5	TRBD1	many	CASKSTGTTYEQYF	TGTGCCAGCAAATCGACAGGGACGACCTACGAGCAGTACTTC
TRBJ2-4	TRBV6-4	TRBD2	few	CASRLASGFLAKNIQYF	TGTGCCAGCAGGCTAGCTAGCGGATTTTTAGCCAAAAACATTCAGTACTTC
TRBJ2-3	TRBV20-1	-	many	CSAREGAGESTDTQYF	TGCAGTGCTAGGGAGGGCGCAGGGGAGAGCACAGATACGCAGTATTTT
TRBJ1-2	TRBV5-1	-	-	CASSTQGVGYTF	TGCGCCAGCAGCACCCAGGGAGTTGGCTACACCTTC
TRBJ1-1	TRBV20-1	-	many	CSASEPGKNTEAFF	TGCAGTGCTAGTGAACCAGGGAAGAACACTGAAGCTTTCTTT
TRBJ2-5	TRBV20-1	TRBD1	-	CSARRTGQGGETQYF	TGCAGTGCTAGGAGGACTGGACAGGGGGGAGAGACCCAGTACTTC
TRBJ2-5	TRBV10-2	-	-	CASSPDREGTQYF	TGCGCCAGCAGCCCTGACAGGGAGGGGACCCAGTACTTC
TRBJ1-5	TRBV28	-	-	CASSSNNQPQHF	TGTGCCAGCAGTTCCAATAATCAGCCCCAGCATTTT
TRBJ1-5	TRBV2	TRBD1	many	CASSPAQDRGFQPQHF	TGTGCCAGCAGTCCAGCCCAGGACAGGGGTTTTCAGCCCCAGCATTTT
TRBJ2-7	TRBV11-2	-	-	CASSQSRGFHEQYF	TGTGCCAGCAGCCAATCCCGGGGGTTCCACGAGCAGTACTTC
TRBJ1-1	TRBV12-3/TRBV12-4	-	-	CATSFGGGGEAFF	TGTGCCACGTCCTTTGGAGGTGGAGGGGAAGCTTTCTTT
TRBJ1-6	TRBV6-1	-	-	CASSRQALNSPLHF	TGTGCCAGCAGCAGACAGGCCCTTAATTCACCCCTCCACTTT
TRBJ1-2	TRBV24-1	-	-	CATSDGDIYGYTF	TGTGCCACCAGTGACGGGGACATTTATGGCTACACCTTC
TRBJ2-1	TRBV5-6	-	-	CASSLNPYNEQFF	TGTGCCAGCAGCTTGAATCCCTACAATGAGCAGTTCTTC
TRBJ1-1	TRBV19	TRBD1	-	CASSITQGGNTEAFF	TGTGCCAGTAGTATTACGCAGGGGGGGAACACTGAAGCTTTCTTT
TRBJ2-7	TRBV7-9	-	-	CASSLKTAEQYF	TGTGCCAGCAGCTTAAAGACGGCGGAGCAGTACTTC
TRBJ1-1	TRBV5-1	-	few	CASSKRVGFMNTEAFF	TGCGCCAGCAGCAAGAGGGTCGGTTTCATGAACACTGAAGCTTTCTTT
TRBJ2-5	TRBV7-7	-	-	CASSPDTRVETQYF	TGTGCTAGCAGCCCCGACACCCGGGTCGAGACCCAGTACTTC
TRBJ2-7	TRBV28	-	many	CASRHRERASEQYF	TGTGCCAGCAGACACCGGGAAAGGGCGTCCGAGCAGTACTTC
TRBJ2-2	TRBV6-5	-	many	CASSYQPSGNTGELFF	TGTGCCAGCAGTTACCAACCAAGCGGGAACACCGGGGAGCTGTTTTTT
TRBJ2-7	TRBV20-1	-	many	CSARGPGTVLEEQYF	TGCAGTGCTAGAGGACCCGGGACTGTGCTGGAAGAGCAGTACTTC
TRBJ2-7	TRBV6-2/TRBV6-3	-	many	CASSYRSYEQYF	TGTGCCAGCAGTTACCGCTCCTACGAGCAGTACTTC
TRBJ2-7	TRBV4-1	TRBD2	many	CASSQTVLAGVTYEQYF	TGCGCCAGCAGCCAAACGGTTCTAGCGGGAGTTACCTACGAGCAGTACTTC
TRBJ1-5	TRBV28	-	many	CASSTQDGYNQPQHF	TGTGCCAGCAGTACACAGGACGGGTATAATCAGCCCCAGCATTTT